One sample yielded the 24 T cell receptor beta chains listed below, sequenced in a study of blood T cell repertoires in COVID-19. The protocol was immunoSEQ multiplex PCR, while the TCRdb copy is restricted to in-frame clones and leaves out a portion. The sample shows roughly 250,000 clones, over 80% of them seen only once. The sequencing sample was made of peripheral blood. These receptors originate from a woman aged 40 to 50 with acute or convalescent COVID-19.

The gene calls are TRBV6-4 and TRBJ2-1; TRBD2 aligns across 11 bases. V lost 6 bases and J lost 8; bases outside the gene matches: 9. The CDR3 runs to 15 residues. CDR1 is MRHNA and CDR2 is SNTAGT in the germline V gene. The CDR3 spells CASRLAGGPNYEQFF. CDR3 sequence (DNA): TGTGCCAGCAGGCTAGCGGGGGGACCCAATTATGAGCAGTTCTTC.

The V gene is TRBV2, the J gene TRBJ2-1, with TRBD1 as a possible D gene (5 bases). This CDR3 has 14 amino acids. Trimming cost V 7 bases and J 2 bases, with 12 bases left between them. Germline-derived CDR1 and CDR2 are SNHLY and FYNNEI. CDR3 amino acids: CASITGLTYNEQFF. The CDR3 nucleotides are TGTGCCAGCATAACAGGTCTCACCTACAATGAGCAGTTCTTC.

V and J are TRBV30 and TRBJ1-2; weak D call: TRBD1 (6 bases). V dropped 2 bases and J dropped 4 bases, with 11 bases sitting between them. The CDR3 extends over 13 amino acids. Germline V gene data show CDR1 as GTSNPN and CDR2 as SVGIG (reference sequence). The DNA for the CDR3 is TGTGCCTGGAGTAGGGGGACCGGCTATGGCTACACCTTC. Translating gives CAWSRGTGYGYTF.

The chain links TRBV4-2 to TRBJ1-2; a possible D gene is TRBD1 (5 bases). V was trimmed by 0 bases and J by 4 bases, leaving 12 bases between them. Germline CDR1 LGHNA, CDR2 YNFKEQ. The CDR3 has 15 amino acids. The CDR3, as DNA: TGTGCCAGCAGCCAAGAATTCGGGCAGGGCTATGGCTACACCTTC. It yields the protein CASSQEFGQGYGYTF.

V is TRBV11-2 and J is TRBJ1-2; 10 nucleotides align to TRBD1. V lost 3 bases to trimming and J lost 2 bases; unmatched junction nucleotides: 6. The V gene's germline CDR1 is SGHAT and CDR2 FQNNGV. The CDR3 is 16 residues long. CDR3: CASSFLGQGGNYGYTF. The CDR3 bases are TGTGCCAGCAGCTTTCTAGGACAGGGGGGCAACTATGGCTACACCTTC.

The rearrangement links TRBV25-1 to TRBJ1-1; D is perhaps TRBD1 (6 bases). The CDR3 consists of 14 residues. V was cut by 7 bases and J by 1 base, with 13 bases left in between. Germline V gives CDR1 MGHDK, CDR2 SYGVNS. CDR3 bases: TGTGCCAGCATCGAAACAGGGAGGAACACTGAAGCTTTCTTT. Protein sequence: CASIETGRNTEAFF.

The chain links TRBV19 to TRBJ2-1, with 9 positions matching TRBD2. Germline assignment: CDR1 LNHDA and CDR2 SQIVND (reference sequence). The CDR3 has 16 residues. The V and J ends lost 3 bases and 4 bases, in that order; junction bases with no gene match: 7. This CDR3 reads CASSIEAGGKYNEQFF. In DNA form, the CDR3 reads TGTGCCAGTAGTATCGAAGCGGGGGGAAAGTACAATGAGCAGTTCTTC.

This clone was counted only a few times. V is TRBV19 and J is TRBJ1-2; perhaps TRBD1 as D (6 bases). CDR3 length equals 15 residues. Germline lookup yields CDR1 LNHDA and CDR2 SQIVND (reference sequence). Between the trimmed V and J ends, which lost 7 bases and 8 bases, there was a span of 23 bases. CDR3 sequence (DNA): TGTGCCAGTACTCAAGCTGAGCGGGGGCATTGGGGCTACACCTTC. Protein: CASTQAERGHWGYTF.

This chain links TRBV28 with TRBJ1-4; TRBD1 matches at 11 bases. Germline loops: CDR1 MDHEN, CDR2 SYDVKM. After removal of 5 bases from V and 8 bases from J, the junction contained 10 bases not matched to a gene. The length of the CDR3 is 16 residues. The CDR3 DNA follows: TGTGCCAGCAGTAAAGCGCCTGGGACAGGGGGGGAAAAACTGTTTTTT. Protein: CASSKAPGTGGEKLFF.

J is TRBJ1-2 and V is TRBV7-8; 9 positions match TRBD1. The CDR3 is made up of 15 amino acids. Germline trimming cut 0 bases from V and 2 bases from J; bases unmatched to any gene: 1. Germline loops: CDR1 SGHVS, CDR2 FQNEAQ. CDR3 protein: CASSLAGTGNYGYTF. The CDR3 DNA reads as TGTGCCAGCAGCTTAGCAGGGACAGGGAACTATGGCTACACCTTC. Together with reference TRBV7-8 and TRBJ1-2, the CDR3 gives the full variable domain: GAGVSQSPRYKVAKRGQDVALRCDPISGHVSLFWYQQALGQGPEFLTYFQNEAQLDKSGLPSDRFFAERPEGSVSTLKIQRTQQEDSAVYLCASSLAGTGNYGYTFGSGTRLTVV.

The genes are TRBV5-8 and TRBJ2-5; 10 positions agree with TRBD1. The CDR3 totals 17 residues. Unmatched junction bases numbered 11, after V lost 4 bases and J lost 2 bases. CDR1 SGHTS and CDR2 YDEGEE come from the germline V gene. The DNA for the CDR3 is TGTGCCAGCAGCGCCTTTTATGGACAGGGGGAACAAGAGACCCAGTACTTC. This codes for CASSAFYGQGEQETQYF. Using reference TRBV5-8 and TRBJ2-5 for the parts outside the CDR3, the full variable domain is EAGVTQSPTHLIKTRGQQATLRCSPISGHTSVYWYQQALGLGLQFLLWYDEGEERNRGNFPPRFSGRQFPNYSSELNVNALELEDSALYLCASSAFYGQGEQETQYFGPGTRLLVL.

The gene calls are TRBV2 and TRBJ2-7, with D possibly matching TRBD2 (6 bases). V was pared by 3 bases and J by 6 bases, with 24 bases between. This CDR3 comprises 17 residues. The germline gives CDR1 SNHLY, CDR2 FYNNEI. The chain's CDR3 is CASSEVGAGLSALEQYV. CDR3 nucleotide sequence: TGTGCCAGCAGTGAGGTCGGGGCGGGACTTAGCGCCCTCGAGCAGTACGTC.

The chain combines TRBV2 with TRBJ2-5; D is possibly TRBD2 (5 bases). In germline, CDR1 is SNHLY, CDR2 FYNNEI. The CDR3 runs 15 residues. With 6 bases removed from V and 2 bases from J, the gap between germline ends came to 16 bases. This CDR3 reads CASRLGAVRQETQYF. The CDR3, as DNA: TGTGCCAGCAGGCTCGGAGCGGTCAGGCAAGAGACCCAGTACTTC.

The V gene is TRBV7-2, the J gene TRBJ1-1; D not resolved. Trimming left V 2 bases short and J 0 bases short, with 4 bases between. This CDR3 comprises 13 residues. CDR1 is SGHTA and CDR2 is FQGNSA in the germline V gene. The CDR3 sequence is CASSLQVNTEAFF. Here the CDR3 DNA reads TGTGCCAGCAGCTTACAGGTGAACACTGAAGCTTTCTTT.

DNA for the CDR3: TGTGCCAGCAGCCCGCTTTACGGGGAGACCCAGTACTTC. This sequence encodes CASSPLYGETQYF. The chain joins TRBV3-1 (or the pseudogene TRBV3-2) to TRBJ2-5; D not certain. CDR1 and CDR2 from the germline V gene are LGHDT and YNNKEL (reference sequence). Trimming stripped 4 bases from V and 5 bases from J, with 11 bases between. There are 13 residues in the CDR3.

This chain links TRBV15 with TRBJ1-6; D is unclear. V was pared by 5 bases and J by 4 bases, with 18 bases between. The CDR3 is 17 residues long. Germline V lookup: CDR1 LNHNV, CDR2 YYDKDF (reference sequence). The DNA of the CDR3 is TGTGCCACCAGCTCATCACGCCTGGCAGAATATAATTCACCCCTCCACTTT. It specifies CATSSSRLAEYNSPLHF. The variable domain in full, with the rest retrieved from reference TRBV15 and TRBJ1-6, is DAMVIQNPRYQVTQFGKPVTLSCSQTLNHNVMYWYQQKSSQAPKLLFHYYDKDFNNEADTPDNFQSRRPNTSFCFLDIRSPGLGDTAMYLCATSSSRLAEYNSPLHFGNGTRLTVT.

The chain couples TRBV18 to TRBJ2-2; TRBD1 matches at 8 bases. Germline V gene lookup returns CDR1 KGHSH and CDR2 LQKENI. This CDR3 has 15 amino acids. The V and J ends lost 4 bases and 7 bases, in that order; junction bases with no gene match: 8. CDR3 sequence reads: CASSQTGAPVGELFF. The CDR3 DNA is TGTGCCAGCTCACAGACAGGGGCGCCCGTCGGGGAGCTGTTTTTT.

The J gene is TRBJ2-3, the V gene TRBV9; 10 bases are a match to TRBD1. Trimming at V came to 4 bases and at J to 4 bases, leaving 6 bases not matched to a gene. From germline, CDR1 is SGDLS and CDR2 YYNGEE. The CDR3 extends over 15 amino acids. CDR3 sequence: CASSPRDRGADTQYF. CDR3 nucleotides: TGTGCCAGCAGCCCCCGGGACAGGGGTGCAGATACGCAGTATTTT.

V and J are TRBV19 and TRBJ1-1; no clear D. Germline loops: CDR1 LNHDA, CDR2 SQIVND (reference sequence). The length of the CDR3 is 17 residues. Trimming stripped 5 bases from V and 0 bases from J, with 19 bases between. CDR3 bases: TGTGCCAGTAGTGGTGGATTGGGCGGGTCAATGAACACTGAAGCTTTCTTT. This translates into CASSGGLGGSMNTEAFF.

This clone was found a few times. The chain uses TRBV6-5 and TRBJ2-7; 7 bases line up with TRBD1. V gave up 2 bases and J gave up 0 bases; unmatched junction bases: 1. Germline CDR1 MNHEY, CDR2 SVGAGI. This CDR3 has 14 amino acids. This CDR3 is CASSYRDSSYEQYV. The CDR3 nucleotides read TGTGCCAGCAGTTACCGGGACAGCTCCTACGAGCAGTACGTC.

V usage is TRBV30 and J usage is TRBJ2-7; 7 nucleotides match TRBD1. This CDR3 comprises 15 residues. Germline loops: CDR1 GTSNPN, CDR2 SVGIG (reference sequence). Unmatched junction bases numbered 8, after V lost 3 bases and J lost 0 bases. CDR3: CAWSLGGGSSYEQYV. CDR3 sequence (DNA): TGTGCCTGGAGCTTAGGGGGCGGATCCTCCTACGAGCAGTACGTC.

The chain links TRBV24-1 to TRBJ2-2; 8 positions agree with TRBD1. With V trimmed by 4 bases and J by 4 bases, 4 bases remained unmatched. CDR1 and CDR2 from the germline V gene are KGHDR and SFDVKD. The CDR3 length is 15 residues. CDR3 in DNA: TGTGCCACCAGTGACGGGACAGGTTTCACCGGGGAGCTGTTTTTT. Amino acids: CATSDGTGFTGELFF.

V gene TRBV19 combines with J gene TRBJ1-6, with 9 bases aligning to TRBD1. V dropped 5 bases and J dropped 10; count of bases not matched to a gene: 9. Germline assignment: CDR1 LNHDA and CDR2 SQIVND (reference sequence). The length of the CDR3 is 15 residues. This CDR3 is CASSLSDRGKSPLHF. CDR3 bases: TGTGCCAGTAGTCTCTCTGACAGGGGGAAGTCACCCCTCCACTTT.

CDR3 sequence reads: CASSPGGAGVQETQYF. The CDR3 nucleotides are TGCGCCAGCAGCCCGGGGGGAGCGGGGGTCCAAGAGACCCAGTACTTC. V usage is TRBV4-1 and J usage is TRBJ2-5; TRBD2 aligns across 8 bases. The germline CDR1 and CDR2 sequences are MGHRA and YSYEKL. The CDR3 is made up of 16 amino acids. The junction had 8 bases not matched to a gene; V was cut back by 4 bases and J by 1 base.